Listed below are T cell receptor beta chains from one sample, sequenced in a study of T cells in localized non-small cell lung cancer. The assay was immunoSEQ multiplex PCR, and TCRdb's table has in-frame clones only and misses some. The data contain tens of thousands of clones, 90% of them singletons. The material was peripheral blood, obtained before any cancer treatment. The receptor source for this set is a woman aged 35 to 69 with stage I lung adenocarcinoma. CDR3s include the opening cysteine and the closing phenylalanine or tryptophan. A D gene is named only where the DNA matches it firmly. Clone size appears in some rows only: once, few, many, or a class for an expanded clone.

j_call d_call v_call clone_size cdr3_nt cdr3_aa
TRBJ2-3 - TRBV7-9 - TGTGCCAGCAGCTTACCCAGCACAGATACGCAGTATTTT CASSLPSTDTQYF
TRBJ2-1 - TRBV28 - TGTGCCAGCAGAATCAAAACGGACACCTACAATGAGCAGTTCTTC CASRIKTDTYNEQFF
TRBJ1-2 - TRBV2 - TGTGCCAGCAGTGAAGCCTATGGCTACACCTTC CASSEAYGYTF
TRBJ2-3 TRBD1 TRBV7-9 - TGTGCCAGCAGCCGACAGGGGAGGGATACGCAGTATTTT CASSRQGRDTQYF
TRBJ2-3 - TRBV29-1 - TGCAGCGTTGAAAAGGGCCCTCTCACAGATACGCAGTATTTT CSVEKGPLTDTQYF
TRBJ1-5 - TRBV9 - TGTGCCAGCAGCGTATCCGGAGGGCGGAATCAGCCCCAGCATTTT CASSVSGGRNQPQHF
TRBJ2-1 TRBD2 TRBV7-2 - TGTGCCAGCAGCTTATTTGGGACTAGCGGTTACAATGAGCAGTTCTTC CASSLFGTSGYNEQFF
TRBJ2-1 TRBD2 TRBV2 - TGTGCCAGCGCCGGGCGCGGGAGGGACTACAACGATGAGCAGTTCTTC CASAGRGRDYNDEQFF
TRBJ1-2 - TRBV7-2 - TGTGCCAGCAGCCTGGGGCCTGGGTTATATGGCTACACCTTC CASSLGPGLYGYTF
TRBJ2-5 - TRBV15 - TGTGCCACCAGCAGAGCGTCAGAGCGGACGGAGACCCAGTACTTC CATSRASERTETQYF
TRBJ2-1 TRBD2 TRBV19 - TGTGCCAGTAGTCGCCTAGCGGGGAGTTACAATGAGCAGTTCTTC CASSRLAGSYNEQFF
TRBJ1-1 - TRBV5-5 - TGTGCCAGCAGCTTTTTCATGAACACTGAAGCTTTCTTT CASSFFMNTEAFF
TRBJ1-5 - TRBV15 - TGTGCCACCAGCAGAGGGGGGGGCAATCAGCCCCAGCATTTT CATSRGGGNQPQHF
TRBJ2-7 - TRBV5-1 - TGCGCCAGCAGCTTACCGAACGAGGGCTCGTGGGTTTACGAGCAGTACTTC CASSLPNEGSWVYEQYF
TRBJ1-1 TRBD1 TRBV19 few TGTGCCAGTAGTTGGGGGACAGGTAGTGAAGCTTTCTTT CASSWGTGSEAFF
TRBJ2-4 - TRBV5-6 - TGTGCCAGCAGCTTGGATGGGGGTGCCAAAAACATTCAGTACTTC CASSLDGGAKNIQYF
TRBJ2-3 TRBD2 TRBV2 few TGTGCCAGCTCAATAGCGGGGGTCACAGATACGCAGTATTTT CASSIAGVTDTQYF
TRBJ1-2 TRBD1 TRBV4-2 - TGTGCCAGCAGCCAAGATGCCCGCCCGGGACAGCGCTATGGCTACACCTTC CASSQDARPGQRYGYTF
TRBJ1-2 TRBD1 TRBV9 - TGTGCCAGCAGCGGTTACCAGGGACAGAACTATGGCTACACCTTC CASSGYQGQNYGYTF
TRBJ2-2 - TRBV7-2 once TGTGCCAGCAGCTTAGGAGGATTGAGGGGATCCGACACCGGGGAGCTGTTTTTT CASSLGGLRGSDTGELFF
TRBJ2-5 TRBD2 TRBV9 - TGTGCCAGCAGTCCCCGGACTAGCGGGAGGGCGAGCCAAGAGACCCAGTACTTC CASSPRTSGRASQETQYF
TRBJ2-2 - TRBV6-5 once TGTGCCAGCAGGGACCGGAACACCGGGGAGCTGTTTTTT CASRDRNTGELFF
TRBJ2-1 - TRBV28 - TGTGCCAGCAGTTTAGTTGGCGATGAGCAGTTCTTC CASSLVGDEQFF
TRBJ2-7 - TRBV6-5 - TGTGCCAGCAGTCGGGACGGCCCCTACGAGCAGTACTTC CASSRDGPYEQYF
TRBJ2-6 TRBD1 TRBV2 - TGTGCCAGCAGTGAAGATGAGGACAGGCAGGGGGCGCCCATCGGGGCCAACGTCCTGACTTTC CASSEDEDRQGAPIGANVLTF
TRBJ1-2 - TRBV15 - TGTGCCACCAGCGCTTGGAAGGGGAGCTATGGCTACACCTTC CATSAWKGSYGYTF
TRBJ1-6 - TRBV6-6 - TGTGCCAGCACCCACCGTAGGGGGGAATCACCCCTCCACTTT CASTHRRGESPLHF
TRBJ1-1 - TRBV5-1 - TGCGCCAGCAGCTTTATCGCGACAGGTCTGAACACTGAAGCTTTCTTT CASSFIATGLNTEAFF
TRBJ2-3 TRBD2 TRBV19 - TGTGCCAGTAGTATGATCGCGGGAGGGCCCTCAGATACGCAGTATTTT CASSMIAGGPSDTQYF
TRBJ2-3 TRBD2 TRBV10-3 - TGTGCCATCAATTCAGCGGGGGCGAACACAGATACGCAGTATTTT CAINSAGANTDTQYF
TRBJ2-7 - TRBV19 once TGTGCCAGTAGTATTTCACCGGGCAGTTCCTACGAGCAGTACTTC CASSISPGSSYEQYF
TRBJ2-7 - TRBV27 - TGTGCCAGCAGTTTAGCAGGGAGGTCGGACGAGCAGTACTTC CASSLAGRSDEQYF
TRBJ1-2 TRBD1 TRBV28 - TGTGCCAGCTCCCCCGGCAGGGGGATATACTATGGCTACACCTTC CASSPGRGIYYGYTF
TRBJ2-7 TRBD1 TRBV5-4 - TGTGCCAGCAGCTTTGGTGGGGACAGGGGAAACTACGAGCAGTACTTC CASSFGGDRGNYEQYF
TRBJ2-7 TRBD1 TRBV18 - TGTGCCAGCTCACTCCCCGGGACAGGGACCTACGAGCAGTACTTC CASSLPGTGTYEQYF
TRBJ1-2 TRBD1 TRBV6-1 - TGTGCCAGCAGTGAAGGCCCCGACAGGGCCCGCGGCTACACCTTC CASSEGPDRARGYTF
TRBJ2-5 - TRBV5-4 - TGTGCCAGCAGCTTGGGCGGGTACCAAGAGACCCAGTACTTC CASSLGGYQETQYF
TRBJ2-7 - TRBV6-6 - TGTGCCAGCACCCGGGGGGGGACAGGGATCTCCTACGAGCAGTACTTC CASTRGGTGISYEQYF
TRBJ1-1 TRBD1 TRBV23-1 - TGCGCCAGCAGTCAAAGTTTCACCCGGGACAGCCACACTGAAGCTTTCTTT CASSQSFTRDSHTEAFF
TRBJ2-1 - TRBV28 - TGTGCCAGCAGTCCCCTGAGTGGCGGGGATTACAATGAGCAGTTCTTC CASSPLSGGDYNEQFF
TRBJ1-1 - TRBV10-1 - TGCGCCAGCAGTGAGTTGGTCGTCGGTCAGATGAACACTGAAGCTTTCTTT CASSELVVGQMNTEAFF